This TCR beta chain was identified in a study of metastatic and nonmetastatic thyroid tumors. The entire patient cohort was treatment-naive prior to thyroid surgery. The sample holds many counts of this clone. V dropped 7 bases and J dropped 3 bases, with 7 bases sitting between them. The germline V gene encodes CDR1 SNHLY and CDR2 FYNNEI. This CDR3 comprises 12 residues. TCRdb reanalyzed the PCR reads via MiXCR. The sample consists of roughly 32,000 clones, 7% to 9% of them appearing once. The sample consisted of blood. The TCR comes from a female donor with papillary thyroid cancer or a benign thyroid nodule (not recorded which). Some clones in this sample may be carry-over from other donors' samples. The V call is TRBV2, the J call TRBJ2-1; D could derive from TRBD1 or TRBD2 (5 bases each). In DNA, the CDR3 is TGTGCCAGCATGGGGGACTACAATGAGCAGTTCTTC. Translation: CASMGDYNEQFF.